This T cell receptor beta chain was recorded in a study of identical twins. MiXCR, run by TCRdb on the 5' RACE reads, gives a single entry per CDR3 protein. Among 500,000 to 650,000 distinct CDR3 sequences, about 22% were seen once, and the ten largest hold approximately 0.5%. The sample holds a few counts of this clonotype. Its cognate antigen is unknown. Trimming took 3 bases from V and 2 from J, leaving 12 bases between them. The CDR3 extends over 15 amino acids. Per the germline V gene, CDR1 is LGHNA and CDR2 is YNFKEQ. All donors comprised healthy Caucasians. Study-level points and caveats: The conclusions drew on cross-sectional statistical analysis instead of tracking the same donors.

This sample was shared with a second study, whose subject was yellow fever vaccine responses in identical twins. From that report: Reportedly, the response of twins' T cells to the vaccine seemed partly convergent, partly personalized.

This TCR came from a woman between 18 and 29 years old in good health. This chain joins TRBV4-2 and TRBJ2-3; possible D gene TRBD1, 5 bases. Sequenced sample: CD4+ T cells sorted from blood. This CDR3 is CASSQDDRNTDTQYF. DNA of the CDR3: TGTGCCAGCAGCCAGGACGACAGAAACACAGATACGCAGTATTTT.